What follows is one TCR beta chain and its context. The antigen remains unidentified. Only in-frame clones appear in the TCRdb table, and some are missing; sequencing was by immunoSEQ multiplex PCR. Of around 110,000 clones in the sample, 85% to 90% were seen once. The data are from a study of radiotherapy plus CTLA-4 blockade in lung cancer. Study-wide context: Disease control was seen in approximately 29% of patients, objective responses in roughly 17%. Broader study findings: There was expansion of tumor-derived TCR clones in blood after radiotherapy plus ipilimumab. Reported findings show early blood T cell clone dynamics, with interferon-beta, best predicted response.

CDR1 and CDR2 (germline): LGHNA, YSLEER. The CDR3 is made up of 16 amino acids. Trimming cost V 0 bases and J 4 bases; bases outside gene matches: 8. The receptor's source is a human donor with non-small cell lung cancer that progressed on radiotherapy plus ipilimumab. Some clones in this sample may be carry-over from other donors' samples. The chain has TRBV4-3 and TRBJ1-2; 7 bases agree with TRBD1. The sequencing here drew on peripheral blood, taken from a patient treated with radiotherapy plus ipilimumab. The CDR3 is CASSQEIHRGLYGYTF. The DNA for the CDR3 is TGCGCCAGCAGCCAAGAAATTCATAGGGGGCTCTATGGCTACACCTTC.